This T cell receptor (beta chain) was identified in a study of cytomegalovirus exposure and HLA in healthy donors. Study-level results: Analysis was carried out at a later point, and it linked a missense DCLRE1C variant to TCR beta V- and J-gene trimming. Prediction of most subjects' HLA-A and HLA-B alleles by TCR beta sequences was reportedly accurate.

Vbeta (60) and Jbeta (13) primers were used in the PCR. The protocol was immunoSEQ multiplex PCR, while the TCRdb copy is restricted to in-frame clones and leaves out a portion. The sample lists about 180,000 clones; more than 80% were seen once. Regarding this clone: The target antigen is unknown.

CDR3 length equals 14 residues. V was clipped by 7 bases and J by 5 bases; unmatched bases: 7. Germline V gene lookup returns CDR1 SGDLS and CDR2 YYNGEE. In nominal health when sampled, donors likely had unrecorded immune exposures nonetheless. Source material: PBMCs. The sequence derives from a young man in good health and CMV-seronegative. The V and J genes are TRBV9 and TRBJ2-5, with TRBD2 matching 11 bases. In DNA, the CDR3 is TGTGCCAGCTCGCTAGCGGGGGGCCGGGAGACCCAGTACTTC. The encoded protein is CASSLAGGRETQYF.